A selection of T cell receptor beta chains follows, all from one sample in a study of T cells expressing NK-cell markers. For each CDR3 protein, TCRdb gives one entry from its re-call of the 5' RACE reads, without DNA. The sample is made up of 250,000 to 300,000 distinct CDR3 sequences, and the top ten hold 4% to 5% of it. Specimen: blood T cells: a sorted CD56 or NKG2C T cell subset, CD4+ or CD8+ T cells, or bulk PBMC T cells (not recorded which). The receptor source for this set is a woman aged 18 to 69 in good health. The CDR3 runs from the conserved cysteine through the conserved F or W. The order of the fields is V gene, J gene, CDR3 protein.

v_call: TRBV5-1; j_call: TRBJ2-7; cdr3_aa: CASSLVREGHYEQYF
v_call: TRBV28; j_call: TRBJ2-7; cdr3_aa: CASRRSGTSADEQYF
v_call: TRBV6-1; j_call: TRBJ2-7; cdr3_aa: CASRLGTSGRHEQYF
v_call: TRBV6-2/TRBV6-3; j_call: TRBJ1-2; cdr3_aa: CASSYTGGIHYGYTF
v_call: TRBV20-1; j_call: TRBJ2-5; cdr3_aa: CSAWGDRVETQYF
v_call: TRBV12-3/TRBV12-4; j_call: TRBJ1-6; cdr3_aa: CASSLRDYNNSPLHF
v_call: TRBV6-2/TRBV6-3; j_call: TRBJ2-2; cdr3_aa: CASSYRGGQAGTGELFF
v_call: TRBV30; j_call: TRBJ1-1; cdr3_aa: CAWSVRVSNPEAFF
v_call: TRBV12-3/TRBV12-4; j_call: TRBJ1-5; cdr3_aa: CASSPSTGGRRQPQHF
v_call: TRBV12-3/TRBV12-4; j_call: TRBJ2-3; cdr3_aa: CASRPISGAPSTDTQYF
v_call: TRBV7-9; j_call: TRBJ2-1; cdr3_aa: CASSFWRGSDNEQFF
v_call: TRBV18; j_call: TRBJ2-1; cdr3_aa: CASSRLGTSDPVELYNEQFF
v_call: TRBV18; j_call: TRBJ1-1; cdr3_aa: CASSPPPGRSTEAFF
v_call: TRBV12-5; j_call: TRBJ1-1; cdr3_aa: CASGLGGTEAFF
v_call: TRBV5-1; j_call: TRBJ1-1; cdr3_aa: CASSPLSQSLNTEAFF
v_call: TRBV6-1; j_call: TRBJ2-5; cdr3_aa: CAHKTGGGTQYF
v_call: TRBV20-1; j_call: TRBJ2-3; cdr3_aa: CSASFNRDTPDTQYF
v_call: TRBV19; j_call: TRBJ2-3; cdr3_aa: CASSISGLKRTDTQYF
v_call: TRBV29-1; j_call: TRBJ2-7; cdr3_aa: CSVEDSAFYEQYF
v_call: TRBV11-2; j_call: TRBJ2-4; cdr3_aa: CASSPTSGRAGAKNIQYF
v_call: TRBV20-1; j_call: TRBJ2-7; cdr3_aa: CSARPQTSGSSYEQYF
v_call: TRBV5-1; j_call: TRBJ1-1; cdr3_aa: CASSREGAYEAFF
v_call: TRBV5-1; j_call: TRBJ2-7; cdr3_aa: CASSYRSAASYEQYF
v_call: TRBV19; j_call: TRBJ1-1; cdr3_aa: CAGIRDRGLNTEAFF
v_call: TRBV7-2; j_call: TRBJ1-5; cdr3_aa: CASSLLSEGQPQHF
v_call: TRBV4-3; j_call: TRBJ2-1; cdr3_aa: CASSRTSGGAFEQFF
v_call: TRBV9; j_call: TRBJ2-1; cdr3_aa: CASSERGRSNEQFF
v_call: TRBV7-3; j_call: TRBJ2-1; cdr3_aa: CASSPSGLAGSKNEQFF
v_call: TRBV6-4; j_call: TRBJ2-1; cdr3_aa: CASSDPGSPYNEQFF
v_call: TRBV5-4; j_call: TRBJ1-4; cdr3_aa: CASSLARGRDNEKLFF
v_call: TRBV11-1; j_call: TRBJ1-2; cdr3_aa: CASSLDDKSLGYTF
v_call: TRBV20-1; j_call: TRBJ1-5; cdr3_aa: CSAKEMGQFNQPQHF
v_call: TRBV18; j_call: TRBJ1-6; cdr3_aa: CASSPVDGSPLHF
v_call: TRBV20-1; j_call: TRBJ2-5; cdr3_aa: CSAGSGYQETQYF
v_call: TRBV20-1; j_call: TRBJ2-4; cdr3_aa: CSAPGLAGGVKNIQYF
v_call: TRBV20-1; j_call: TRBJ1-6; cdr3_aa: CSAIRPPRDNSPLHF
v_call: TRBV20-1; j_call: TRBJ2-5; cdr3_aa: CSANGGSQETQYF
v_call: TRBV29-1; j_call: TRBJ2-5; cdr3_aa: CSGLQGPWETQYF
v_call: TRBV20-1; j_call: TRBJ2-1; cdr3_aa: CSPLKTGYNEQFF
v_call: TRBV11-1; j_call: TRBJ1-2; cdr3_aa: CASSTTGYYGYTF
v_call: TRBV15; j_call: TRBJ2-1; cdr3_aa: CATSRAPQTSVAYNEQFF
v_call: TRBV7-8; j_call: TRBJ1-5; cdr3_aa: CASSSRTGGNQPQHF
v_call: TRBV14; j_call: TRBJ2-5; cdr3_aa: CASSQGIAGGETQYF
v_call: TRBV7-9; j_call: TRBJ1-2; cdr3_aa: CASSHNHPTGAGYTF
v_call: TRBV29-1; j_call: TRBJ1-1; cdr3_aa: CSVVGQGGTEAFF
v_call: TRBV5-1; j_call: TRBJ2-1; cdr3_aa: CASSLGGLRDYNEQFF